These T cell receptor beta chains were read from a single sample in a study of cytomegalovirus exposure and HLA in healthy donors. Data came from immunoSEQ multiplex PCR; TCRdb stores just in-frame clones and leaves some out. Found here are over 150,000 clones, around 86% of them singletons; the top ten hold about 2.3%. Sequenced: PBMCs. These receptor sequences come from a male donor in good health and CMV-seronegative. The CDR3 runs from the conserved cysteine through the conserved F or W. D genes are given only for firm matches. Where a row states a size, it is once, few, many or the class of an expanded clone; other rows omit it.

size: NA; V: TRBV6-1; D: TRBD1; J: TRBJ1-1; DNA: TGTGCCAGCATACCGGGACAGGGGGCCTCTGAAGCTTTCTTT; CDR3: CASIPGQGASEAFF
size: NA; V: TRBV7-9; D: NA; J: TRBJ2-1; DNA: TGTGCCAGCAGCTCTACCCAGGGAAACAATGAGCAGTTCTTC; CDR3: CASSSTQGNNEQFF
size: NA; V: TRBV27; D: TRBD1; J: TRBJ1-1; DNA: TGTGCCAGCAGCCCCCGGACAGGGACGGGCACTGAAGCTTTCTTT; CDR3: CASSPRTGTGTEAFF
size: NA; V: TRBV7-6; D: TRBD2; J: TRBJ2-1; DNA: TGTGCCAGCAGCTACACTAGCGGGGGGGCTGGTGAGCAGTTCTTC; CDR3: CASSYTSGGAGEQFF
size: NA; V: TRBV7-7; D: TRBD1; J: TRBJ2-1; DNA: TGTGCTAGCAGACGAGGACAGGGTAACAATGAGCAGTTCTTC; CDR3: CASRRGQGNNEQFF
size: few; V: TRBV11-2; D: TRBD1; J: TRBJ2-7; DNA: TGTGCCAGCAGCTTAGCCAGGACAGGGGCCTACGAGCAGTACTTC; CDR3: CASSLARTGAYEQYF
size: few; V: TRBV7-2; D: NA; J: TRBJ1-1; DNA: TGTGCCAGCAGCTTAGGATCCAGGGGGAACACTGAAGCTTTCTTT; CDR3: CASSLGSRGNTEAFF
size: NA; V: TRBV4-1; D: TRBD1; J: TRBJ1-6; DNA: TGCGCCAGCAGCCAAGGATGGGACAGTTTTTCACCCCTCCACTTT; CDR3: CASSQGWDSFSPLHF
size: NA; V: TRBV11-2; D: NA; J: TRBJ2-2; DNA: TGTGCCAGCAGCTTGTTTGTCGGGGGACCAAACACCGGGGAGCTGTTTTTT; CDR3: CASSLFVGGPNTGELFF
size: NA; V: TRBV11-1; D: NA; J: TRBJ1-1; DNA: TGTGCCAGCAGCTTACAGGGGAACACTGAAGCTTTCTTT; CDR3: CASSLQGNTEAFF
size: once; V: TRBV19; D: TRBD1; J: TRBJ2-7; DNA: TGTGCCAGTAGTACACAACAGGGGTCGTACGAGCAGTACTTC; CDR3: CASSTQQGSYEQYF
size: NA; V: TRBV7-2; D: NA; J: TRBJ1-4; DNA: TGTGCCAGCAGCTGGGCCGGGAGCACTAATGAAAAACTGTTTTTT; CDR3: CASSWAGSTNEKLFF
size: NA; V: TRBV2; D: NA; J: TRBJ1-2; DNA: TGTGCCAGCAGTTCCTATGGACAGTATGGCTACACCTTC; CDR3: CASSSYGQYGYTF
size: few; V: TRBV6-6; D: NA; J: TRBJ2-1; DNA: TGTGCCAGCGCCGAGGTGGGGAGCTCCTACAATGAGCAGTTCTTC; CDR3: CASAEVGSSYNEQFF
size: once; V: TRBV30; D: NA; J: TRBJ1-3; DNA: TGTGCCTGGAGTAACAAAGCTGGAAACACCATATATTTT; CDR3: CAWSNKAGNTIYF
size: NA; V: TRBV19; D: NA; J: TRBJ1-6; DNA: TGTGCCAGTAGTATTACAATAGGGGATAATTCACCCCTCCACTTT; CDR3: CASSITIGDNSPLHF
size: NA; V: TRBV30; D: TRBD2; J: TRBJ2-3; DNA: TGTGCCTGGAGTGTAGGTTCTAGCGGGTCAGATACGCAGTATTTT; CDR3: CAWSVGSSGSDTQYF
size: NA; V: TRBV6-5; D: NA; J: TRBJ1-5; DNA: TGTGCCAGCAGTTACTCCCCGTTGCAGCCCCAGCATTTT; CDR3: CASSYSPLQPQHF
size: NA; V: TRBV6-6; D: NA; J: TRBJ2-5; DNA: TGTGCCAGCAGTGCGGAAGAGACCCAGTACTTC; CDR3: CASSAEETQYF
size: NA; V: TRBV7-9; D: NA; J: TRBJ1-2; DNA: TGTGCCAGCAGCTTAGGCTGGGAGAACTATGGCTACACCTTC; CDR3: CASSLGWENYGYTF
size: NA; V: TRBV5-4; D: NA; J: TRBJ1-6; DNA: TGTGCCAGCAGCTTGGTCACAGACTCACCCCTCCACTTT; CDR3: CASSLVTDSPLHF
size: NA; V: TRBV6-6; D: NA; J: TRBJ2-2; DNA: TGTGCCAGCACAGGGTGGGGGCAGCCAAACACCGGGGAGCTGTTTTTT; CDR3: CASTGWGQPNTGELFF
size: NA; V: TRBV19; D: NA; J: TRBJ1-2; DNA: TGTGCCAGCCGGCGACGTAACAGTGACTACACCTTC; CDR3: CASRRRNSDYTF
size: NA; V: TRBV9; D: NA; J: TRBJ2-5; DNA: TGTGCCAGCAGCGTGGGGGCCACGGACCAAGAGACCCAGTACTTC; CDR3: CASSVGATDQETQYF
size: NA; V: TRBV7-9; D: TRBD1; J: TRBJ2-7; DNA: TGTGCCAGCAGCTTAGGGACAGGGTACCACGAGCAGTACTTC; CDR3: CASSLGTGYHEQYF
size: NA; V: TRBV30; D: NA; J: TRBJ1-2; DNA: TGTGCCTGGGGGCTACAGGGTTACGGCTACACCTTC; CDR3: CAWGLQGYGYTF
size: few; V: TRBV29-1; D: NA; J: TRBJ2-2; DNA: TGCAGCGTTTCATCTACCCAATATCTCGGGGAGCTGTTTTTT; CDR3: CSVSSTQYLGELFF
size: NA; V: TRBV6-1; D: TRBD1; J: TRBJ1-1; DNA: TGTGCCAGCAGATCCGGACAGGGGGCTGAAGCTTTCTTT; CDR3: CASRSGQGAEAFF
size: once; V: TRBV7-9; D: TRBD1; J: TRBJ2-5; DNA: TGTGCCAGCAGGGGGACAGAGGCGCAAGAGACCCAGTACTTC; CDR3: CASRGTEAQETQYF
size: NA; V: TRBV21-1; D: NA; J: TRBJ1-1; DNA: TGTGCCAGCAGCAACCGACAGGGGACTGAAGCTTTCTTT; CDR3: CASSNRQGTEAFF
size: few; V: TRBV5-6; D: NA; J: TRBJ2-7; DNA: TGTGCCAGCAGCTTGGACCCTACCTACGAGCAGTACTTC; CDR3: CASSLDPTYEQYF
size: NA; V: TRBV11-2; D: NA; J: TRBJ2-3; DNA: TGTGCCAGCAGCTTAGCCAACAGGGTGGTCGATACGCAGTATTTT; CDR3: CASSLANRVVDTQYF
size: NA; V: TRBV7-2; D: TRBD1; J: TRBJ1-6; DNA: TGTGCCAGCAGCTCGGGACAGGTCAATTCACCCCTCCACTTT; CDR3: CASSSGQVNSPLHF
size: few; V: TRBV18; D: TRBD1; J: TRBJ1-2; DNA: TGTGCCAGCTCACACCGGGACAGAGCTAACTATGGCTACACCTTC; CDR3: CASSHRDRANYGYTF
size: NA; V: TRBV5-4; D: TRBD1; J: TRBJ2-3; DNA: TGTGCCAGCAGCCCCGGGACAGGGGGGCCAGATACGCAGTATTTT; CDR3: CASSPGTGGPDTQYF
size: NA; V: TRBV5-1; D: NA; J: TRBJ1-1; DNA: TGCGCCAGCAAAAAACACCTTGACACTGAAGCTTTCTTT; CDR3: CASKKHLDTEAFF
size: NA; V: TRBV7-9; D: NA; J: TRBJ1-1; DNA: TGTTCCAGCAGCTTAGCGGCCTGGAGAGGGAACACTGAAGCTTTCTTT; CDR3: CSSSLAAWRGNTEAFF
size: NA; V: TRBV14; D: TRBD1; J: TRBJ2-2; DNA: TGTGCCAGCAGCCAAGGACAGGGTCCGGGCACCGGGGAGCTGTTTTTT; CDR3: CASSQGQGPGTGELFF
size: NA; V: TRBV23-1; D: NA; J: TRBJ2-5; DNA: TGCGCCAGCAGTCACAGGGCGGAGACCCAGTACTTC; CDR3: CASSHRAETQYF
size: NA; V: TRBV6-4; D: TRBD2; J: TRBJ2-1; DNA: TGTGCCAGCAGTGACTCCGGCGGGGGGGCCTCGGATGAGCAGTTCTTC; CDR3: CASSDSGGGASDEQFF
size: NA; V: TRBV19; D: NA; J: TRBJ1-5; DNA: TGTGCCAGTACCCCGGGGAGGGACCAGCCCCAGCATTTT; CDR3: CASTPGRDQPQHF
size: NA; V: TRBV5-8; D: NA; J: TRBJ1-2; DNA: TGTGCCAGCAGCTTTGGGCCCCACAAGATGAACACCTTC; CDR3: CASSFGPHKMNTF
size: NA; V: TRBV7-9; D: TRBD2; J: TRBJ2-7; DNA: TGTGCCAGCAGCAATAGCGGGGGCTCCTACGAGCAGTACTTC; CDR3: CASSNSGGSYEQYF
size: NA; V: TRBV9; D: TRBD2; J: TRBJ2-2; DNA: TGTGCCAGCAGCGAATTAGGGAGGGAGAACACCGGGGAGCTGTTTTTT; CDR3: CASSELGRENTGELFF
size: NA; V: TRBV5-6; D: NA; J: TRBJ1-3; DNA: TGTGCCAGCAGTCGAGTGGTGACATCTGGAAACACCATATATTTT; CDR3: CASSRVVTSGNTIYF